This TCR beta chain emerged from a study of cytomegalovirus exposure and HLA in healthy donors. Study-wide context: Roughly 86 million unique TCRs from HLA-typed donors made up an early data release.

The V end lost 8 bases, the J end lost 3 bases, and 11 bases lay between the germline ends. CDR1 is MNHNS, CDR2 SASEGT, per germline. The CDR3 loop spans 13 amino acids. This clone was counted a few times. What it binds is unknown. General observations from the study: A later analysis reportedly found that, within productive TCRs, an Asian-associated ancestry cluster had fewer N-insertions than the mean observed across the roughly 690 donors. Using a false discovery rate of 0.05, a later analysis showed that 16,951 TCR beta sequences were associated with HLA alleles.

60 Vbeta and 13 Jbeta primers were used in PCR. Using immunoSEQ multiplex PCR, the repertoire was profiled, and TCRdb retains in-frame clones only, with some absent. The table records 120,000 or so clones, just over 15% of them present only once. The receptor's source is a woman younger than 35 in good health and CMV-seronegative. The chain uses TRBV6-1 and TRBJ1-3, with D tentatively TRBD1 (6 bases). Material for sequencing was PBMCs. The CDR3 sequence is CASSTGDGNTIYF. CDR3 DNA sequence: TGTGCCAGCTCGACAGGAGATGGAAACACCATATATTTT.